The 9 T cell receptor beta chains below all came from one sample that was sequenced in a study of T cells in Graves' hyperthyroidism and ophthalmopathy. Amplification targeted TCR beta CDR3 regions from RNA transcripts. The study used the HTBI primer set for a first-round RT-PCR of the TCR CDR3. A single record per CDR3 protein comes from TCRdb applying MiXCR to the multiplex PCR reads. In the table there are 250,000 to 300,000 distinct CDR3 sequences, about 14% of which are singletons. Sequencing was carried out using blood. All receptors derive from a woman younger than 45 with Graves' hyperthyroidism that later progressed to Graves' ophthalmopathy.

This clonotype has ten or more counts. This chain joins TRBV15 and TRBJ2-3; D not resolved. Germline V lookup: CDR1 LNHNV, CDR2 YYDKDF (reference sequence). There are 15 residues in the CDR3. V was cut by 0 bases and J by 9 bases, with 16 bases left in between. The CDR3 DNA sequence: TGTGCCACCAGCAGAGATCGTACCTCAGCATCCACGCAGTATTTT. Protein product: CATSRDRTSASTQYF.

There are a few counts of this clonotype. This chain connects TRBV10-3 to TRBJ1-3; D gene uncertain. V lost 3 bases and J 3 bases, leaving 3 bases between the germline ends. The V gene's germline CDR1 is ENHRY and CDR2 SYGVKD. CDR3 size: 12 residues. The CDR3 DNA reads TGTGCCATCAGTGACCGTGGAAACACCATATATTTT. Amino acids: CAISDRGNTIYF.

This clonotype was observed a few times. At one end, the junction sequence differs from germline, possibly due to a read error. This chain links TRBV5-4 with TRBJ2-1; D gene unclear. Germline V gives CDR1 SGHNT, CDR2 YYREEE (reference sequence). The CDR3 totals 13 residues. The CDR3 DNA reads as TGTGCCAACAGCTTTTCTACGAAGAATGAGCAGTTCTTC. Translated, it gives CANSFSTKNEQFF.

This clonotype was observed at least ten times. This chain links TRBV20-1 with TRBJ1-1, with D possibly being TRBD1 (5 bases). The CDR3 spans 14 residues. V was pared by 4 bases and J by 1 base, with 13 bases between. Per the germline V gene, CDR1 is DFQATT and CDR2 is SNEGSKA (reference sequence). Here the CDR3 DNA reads TGCAGTGCTATGATAGGGGCCGGGAACACTGAAGCTTTCTTT. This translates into CSAMIGAGNTEAFF.

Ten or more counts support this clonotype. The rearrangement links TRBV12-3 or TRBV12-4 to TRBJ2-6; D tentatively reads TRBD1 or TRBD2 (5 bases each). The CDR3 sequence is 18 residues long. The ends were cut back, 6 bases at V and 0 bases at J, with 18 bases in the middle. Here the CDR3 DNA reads TGTGCCAGCAGCCCTGGGACCTTGGGAAGCTCTGGGGCCAACGTCCTGACTTTC. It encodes CASSPGTLGSSGANVLTF.

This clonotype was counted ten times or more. The CDR3 DNA sequence: TGTGCCAGCTACACAGATACGCAGTATTTT. The encoded protein is CASYTDTQYF. The chain links TRBV7-9 to TRBJ2-3; D uncertain. The CDR3 has 10 residues. With 8 bases removed from V and 2 bases from J, the gap between germline ends came to 2 bases. Per the germline V gene, CDR1 is SEHNR and CDR2 is FQNEAQ (reference sequence).

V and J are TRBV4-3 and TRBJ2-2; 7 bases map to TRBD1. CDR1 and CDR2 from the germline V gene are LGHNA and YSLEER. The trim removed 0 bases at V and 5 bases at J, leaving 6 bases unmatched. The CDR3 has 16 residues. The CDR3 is CASSQDRGFKTGELFF. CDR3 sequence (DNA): TGCGCCAGCAGCCAAGACAGGGGGTTCAAGACCGGGGAGCTGTTTTTT.

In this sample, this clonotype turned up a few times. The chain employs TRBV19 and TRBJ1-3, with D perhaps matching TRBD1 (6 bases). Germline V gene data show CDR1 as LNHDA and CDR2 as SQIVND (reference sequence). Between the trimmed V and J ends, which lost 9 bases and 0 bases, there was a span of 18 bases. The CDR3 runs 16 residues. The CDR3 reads CASRDNTLTSGNTIYF. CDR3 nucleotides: TGTGCCAGCCGGGACAATACATTGACCTCTGGAAACACCATATATTTT.

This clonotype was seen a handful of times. The CDR3 reads CASLPGTAGNTIYF. CDR3 nucleotides: TGTGCCAGCTTACCGGGGACAGCTGGAAACACCATATATTTT. The rearrangement joins TRBV18 to TRBJ1-3, with 7 positions matching TRBD1. The CDR3 totals 14 residues. Germline V gene sequence: CDR1 KGHSH, CDR2 LQKENI. J lost 2 bases, V lost 7 bases, and 5 bases had no gene match.